One and the same sample provided the 13 T cell receptor beta chains below, sequenced in a study of OX40 agonist ivuxolimab in advanced cancers. The library was made by the immunoSEQ multiplex PCR assay. TCRdb's version of the immuneACCESS table is confined to in-frame rearrangements and falls short of the full clone set. An unresolved V gene accounts for under half of the shortfall where checked; the remainder is of unknown origin. This sample holds fewer than 50,000 clones; roughly 87% were observed only once. The ten largest clones take up less than 20% of the sample. The specimen was CD4+ or CD8+ T cells sorted from blood, collected in a trial of the OX40 agonist ivuxolimab. These receptors all come from an adult with an advanced solid tumor such as melanoma, head and neck, liver or kidney cancer.

The chain recombines TRBV7-9 with TRBJ2-2; perhaps D is TRBD1 or TRBD2 (5 bases each). Trimming pared 2 bases from V and 4 bases from J, leaving 14 bases between. CDR1 is SEHNR and CDR2 is FQNEAQ in the germline V gene (reference sequence). The CDR3 length is 16 residues. CDR3 nucleotides: TGTGCCAGCAGCTTATGGGACCCCATCCCCACCGGGGAGCTGTTTTTT. Translating gives CASSLWDPIPTGELFF.

The chain recombines TRBV6-6 with TRBJ2-7; no definite D call. Germline assignment: CDR1 MNHNY and CDR2 SVGAGI (reference sequence). The CDR3 is 12 residues long. V lost 7 bases and J lost 3, with 10 bases in between. In DNA form, the CDR3 reads TGTGCCAGCACCCGAGGTGTCTACGAGCAGTACTTC. Its protein product is CASTRGVYEQYF.

This clone turned up a few times. The chain links TRBV28 to TRBJ1-5; D is uncertain. With 4 bases removed from V and 0 bases from J, the gap between germline ends came to 13 bases. This CDR3 is built from 16 residues. Germline V gene sequence: CDR1 MDHEN, CDR2 SYDVKM. CDR3 residues: CASSSRVFYSNQPQHF. CDR3 coding DNA: TGTGCCAGCAGTTCGAGGGTGTTTTATAGCAATCAGCCCCAGCATTTT.

This clone was recorded once. This chain links TRBV6-1 with TRBJ2-4, with D uncertain. V was cut by 6 bases and J by 0 bases, with 21 bases left in between. The CDR3 runs to 18 residues. Germline CDR1 reads MNHNS; CDR2 reads SASEGT. The CDR3 sequence is CASSEYPPGFSAKNIQYF. In DNA form, the CDR3 reads TGTGCCAGCAGCGAATACCCACCGGGCTTTTCAGCCAAAAACATTCAGTACTTC.

Here the CDR3 reads CASSLRGGQETQYF. In DNA, the CDR3 is TGTGCCAGCAGCCTGCGTGGAGGCCAAGAGACCCAGTACTTC. This sequence joins TRBV5-4 and TRBJ2-5; D may be TRBD2 (5 bases). The CDR3 is 14 amino acids. Trimming shortened V by 4 bases and J by 1 base, and 11 bases separated the two germline ends. The germline gives CDR1 SGHNT, CDR2 YYREEE (reference sequence).

The chain employs TRBV7-8 and TRBJ1-1, with D possibly matching TRBD1 (6 bases). This CDR3 region has 18 residues. Per the germline V gene, CDR1 is SGHVS and CDR2 is FQNEAQ. V lost 6 bases to trimming and J lost 3 bases, with 26 bases between them. The CDR3 DNA follows: TGTGCCAGCAGTCTATACCGAATCGAATCAGGGGCAGACACTGAAGCTTTCTTT. Its translation is CASSLYRIESGADTEAFF.

The chain couples TRBV7-9 to TRBJ2-7; D is unresolved. Germline CDR1 is SEHNR and CDR2 is FQNEAQ (reference sequence). The CDR3 is 14 amino acids. V was clipped by 1 base and J by 1 base, with 8 bases between them. CDR3 region: CASSLVARSYEQYF. In DNA form, the CDR3 reads TGTGCCAGCAGCTTAGTGGCAAGATCCTACGAGCAGTACTTC.

This clone has just one count. V is TRBV28 and J is TRBJ1-6; D unclear. The CDR3 is 15 amino acids. CDR1 is MDHEN and CDR2 is SYDVKM in the germline V gene. Between the trimmed V and J ends, which lost 8 bases and 9 bases, there was a span of 20 bases. The CDR3 here is CASLLGQTNFSPLHF. CDR3 coding DNA: TGTGCCAGCCTTCTCGGGCAGACAAATTTTTCACCCCTCCACTTT. The full variable domain, its missing parts supplied by reference TRBV28 and TRBJ1-6, is DVKVTQSSRYLVKRTGEKVFLECVQDMDHENMFWYRQDPGLGLRLIYFSYDVKMKEKGDIPEGYSVSREKKERFSLILESASTNQTSMYLCASLLGQTNFSPLHFGNGTRLTVT.

This chain joins TRBV27 and TRBJ1-2, with 9 bases that match TRBD1. Germline CDR1 is MNHEY and CDR2 is SMNVEV (reference sequence). With V trimmed by 3 bases and J by 7 bases, 6 bases remained unmatched. CDR3 length: 14 residues. CDR3 loop: CASSLGTGFGGYTF. For the CDR3, the DNA is TGTGCCAGCAGTTTGGGGACAGGGTTTGGTGGCTACACCTTC.

The genes are TRBV9 and TRBJ1-1, with D possibly matching TRBD1 (5 bases). The CDR3 spans 14 residues. V lost 4 bases and J lost 0, with 10 bases in between. Germline-derived CDR1 and CDR2 are SGDLS and YYNGEE. The CDR3 region has the DNA TGTGCCAGCAGCCCCCGGGGGATGAACACTGAAGCTTTCTTT. It translates to CASSPRGMNTEAFF.

This sequence joins TRBV11-2 and TRBJ2-7, with a tentative D call TRBD2 (5 bases). V lost 2 bases, J lost 4 bases, and 9 bases lay in between. Germline loops: CDR1 SGHAT, CDR2 FQNNGV. The CDR3 length is 13 residues. The CDR3 sequence: CASSLYGEYEQYF. DNA for the CDR3: TGTGCCAGCAGCTTATATGGGGAGTACGAGCAGTACTTC.

The rearrangement links TRBV5-4 to TRBJ2-3; D gene unclear. CDR3 size: 16 residues. V lost 4 bases and J lost 1, with 16 bases in between. Germline-derived CDR1 and CDR2 are SGHNT and YYREEE (reference sequence). This CDR3 is CASSPGWEPGTDTQYF. CDR3 DNA: TGTGCCAGCAGCCCGGGTTGGGAACCCGGCACAGATACGCAGTATTTT.

This chain connects TRBV11-1 to TRBJ2-1; TRBD2 matches at 10 bases. V dropped 5 bases and J dropped 9; count of bases not matched to a gene: 16. Germline CDR1 reads SGHAT; CDR2 reads FQDESV (reference sequence). This CDR3 has 17 amino acids. CDR3 loop: CASSGGAYLAGVGEQFF. CDR3 coding DNA: TGTGCCAGCAGCGGGGGCGCGTACCTAGCGGGGGTCGGTGAGCAGTTCTTC.